This T cell receptor (beta chain) was sequenced during a study of blood T cells in healthy people across ages. Study in general: About one barcoded beta molecule per two T cells was the capture yield of template switching.

Germline lookup yields CDR1 LGHNT and CDR2 FRNRAP. This CDR3 has 19 residues. V was pared by 1 base and J by 5 bases, with 26 bases between. PCR was performed a second time for about 7 to 12 cycles using a sample-barcoded 5' primer and a J-beta primer mix. TCRdb re-called the 5' RACE reads through MiXCR, storing one row per CDR3 protein. The table lists about 1.4 million distinct CDR3 sequences, 59% of them singletons, with over 5.5% in the top ten. The source material was blood. This TCR came from a man in his late teens or twenties in good health. This chain connects TRBV12-5 to TRBJ2-5; D perhaps matches TRBD1 (6 bases). The CDR3 coding sequence is TGTGCTAGTGGTTTGGCTACGGATTTCCAGGGGAAAGAGGGTGAGACCCAGTACTTC. This codes for CASGLATDFQGKEGETQYF.